This is a list of T cell receptor beta chains from one sample in a study of cytomegalovirus exposure and HLA in healthy donors. The assay was immunoSEQ multiplex PCR, and TCRdb's table has in-frame clones only and misses some. The sample holds tens of thousands of clones, more than 85% seen once. Material for sequencing was PBMCs. These receptor sequences come from a woman aged 18-35 years in good health and CMV-seronegative. Both conserved end residues are part of each CDR3. Fields, in order: CDR3 protein, clone size, V gene, D gene. The D gene is left open where the match is weak. Some rows have no size entry. The others give once, few or many, or a class for an expanded clone.

CDR3aa: CASRRTGEYGYTF; abundance: -; v_gene: TRBV6-5; d_gene: TRBD1
CDR3aa: CASSSGREGNIQYF; abundance: -; v_gene: TRBV7-3; d_gene: -
CDR3aa: CASSLASGVPDTQYF; abundance: -; v_gene: TRBV7-2; d_gene: TRBD2
CDR3aa: CASSPHRGTYEQYF; abundance: -; v_gene: TRBV7-2; d_gene: TRBD1
CDR3aa: CASTKTDTQYF; abundance: -; v_gene: TRBV28; d_gene: -
CDR3aa: CASNGLSGNTIYF; abundance: once; v_gene: TRBV19; d_gene: -
CDR3aa: CASSREASTDTQYF; abundance: -; v_gene: TRBV6-4; d_gene: TRBD2
CDR3aa: CSAVQGLLHNEQFF; abundance: -; v_gene: TRBV29-1; d_gene: -
CDR3aa: CASSLPTSTYEQYF; abundance: -; v_gene: TRBV4-1; d_gene: -
CDR3aa: CASSSGGQGNLSPQYF; abundance: -; v_gene: TRBV6-5; d_gene: TRBD1
CDR3aa: CASSALLTSGDTDTQYF; abundance: once; v_gene: TRBV18; d_gene: TRBD2
CDR3aa: CASSQEGPKSYEQYF; abundance: -; v_gene: TRBV18; d_gene: -
CDR3aa: CASSLGTLYEQYF; abundance: -; v_gene: TRBV5-6; d_gene: -
CDR3aa: CAWREDRDQPQHF; abundance: -; v_gene: TRBV30; d_gene: TRBD1
CDR3aa: CASSFGTGAPLGNQPQHF; abundance: -; v_gene: TRBV7-2; d_gene: TRBD1
CDR3aa: CASSLVDRVGEKLFF; abundance: -; v_gene: TRBV7-2; d_gene: TRBD1
CDR3aa: CASSVRIGGRGIDTQYF; abundance: -; v_gene: TRBV9; d_gene: TRBD2
CDR3aa: CASDDGTAKKYEQYF; abundance: few; v_gene: TRBV2; d_gene: TRBD1
CDR3aa: CASSHGTSGGPVRETQYF; abundance: -; v_gene: TRBV7-2; d_gene: TRBD2
CDR3aa: CASSAGQFREQYF; abundance: -; v_gene: TRBV5-6; d_gene: -
CDR3aa: CASRARQGDNEQYF; abundance: -; v_gene: TRBV6-4; d_gene: TRBD1
CDR3aa: CAWNRPGTSEQYF; abundance: -; v_gene: TRBV30; d_gene: -
CDR3aa: CASSPSGISYNEQFF; abundance: -; v_gene: TRBV19; d_gene: -
CDR3aa: CASKYGRRGFGYTF; abundance: -; v_gene: TRBV6-5; d_gene: -
CDR3aa: CASSLEAGSSGNTIYF; abundance: -; v_gene: TRBV5-1; d_gene: -
CDR3aa: CASSEEVGTGWYF; abundance: -; v_gene: TRBV2; d_gene: TRBD1
CDR3aa: CASSLAGGYNEQFF; abundance: -; v_gene: TRBV7-2; d_gene: TRBD2
CDR3aa: CASSWDRPQETQYF; abundance: -; v_gene: TRBV5-1; d_gene: TRBD1
CDR3aa: CASSLNSGIFSEAFF; abundance: -; v_gene: TRBV7-3; d_gene: -
CDR3aa: CASSGGTSGRTYEQYF; abundance: -; v_gene: TRBV9; d_gene: TRBD2
CDR3aa: CASSLDILSTDTQYF; abundance: -; v_gene: TRBV5-1; d_gene: -
CDR3aa: CASSLDGRTYEQYF; abundance: -; v_gene: TRBV5-1; d_gene: -
CDR3aa: CASSNIAGGTYEQYF; abundance: -; v_gene: TRBV28; d_gene: TRBD2
CDR3aa: CSVGAAGAGAFF; abundance: -; v_gene: TRBV29-1; d_gene: -
CDR3aa: CASSRDYEQYF; abundance: -; v_gene: TRBV6-4; d_gene: -
CDR3aa: CAWSRFQETQYF; abundance: once; v_gene: TRBV30; d_gene: -
CDR3aa: CASSSFGGAMETQYF; abundance: -; v_gene: TRBV7-3; d_gene: -
CDR3aa: CASSLGTSRVGQPQHF; abundance: few; v_gene: TRBV7-2; d_gene: -
CDR3aa: CAWSVSLGGSSGDTQYF; abundance: -; v_gene: TRBV30; d_gene: -
CDR3aa: CASRLIAGAYNEQFF; abundance: many; v_gene: TRBV27; d_gene: TRBD2
CDR3aa: CATSRAGGGTDTQYF; abundance: -; v_gene: TRBV6-4; d_gene: TRBD2
CDR3aa: CASSRTDTNYGYTF; abundance: -; v_gene: TRBV19; d_gene: -